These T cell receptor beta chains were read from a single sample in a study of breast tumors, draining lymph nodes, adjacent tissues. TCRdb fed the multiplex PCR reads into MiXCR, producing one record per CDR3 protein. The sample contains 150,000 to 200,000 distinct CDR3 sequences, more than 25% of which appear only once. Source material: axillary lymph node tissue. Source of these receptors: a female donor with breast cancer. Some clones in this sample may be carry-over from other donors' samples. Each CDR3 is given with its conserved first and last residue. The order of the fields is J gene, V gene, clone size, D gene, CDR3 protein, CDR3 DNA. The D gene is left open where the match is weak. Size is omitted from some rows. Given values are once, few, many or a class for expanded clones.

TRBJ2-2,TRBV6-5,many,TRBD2,CASSHSSLAGTGELFF,TGTGCCAGCAGTCACTCGTCTTTAGCGGGGACCGGGGAGCTGTTTTTT
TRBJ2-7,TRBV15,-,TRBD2,CATSPHGGADEQYF,TGTGCCACCAGCCCCCACGGGGGGGCCGACGAGCAGTACTTC
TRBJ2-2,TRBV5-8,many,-,CASSREGPGELFF,TGTGCCAGCAGCCGGGAAGGGCCCGGGGAGCTGTTTTTT
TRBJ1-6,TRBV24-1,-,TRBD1,CATKRTQGTGNSPLHF,TGTGCCACCAAAAGGACCCAGGGGACAGGCAATTCACCCCTCCACTTT
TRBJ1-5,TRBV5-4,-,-,CASSGPGTSGSEQGTKVGQPQHF,TGTGCCAGCAGCGGACCCGGGACTAGCGGGTCCGAGCAGGGTACTAAGGTGGGTCAGCCCCAGCATTTT
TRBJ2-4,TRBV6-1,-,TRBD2,CASSEGGLAVIQYF,TGTGCCAGCAGTGAAGGAGGTCTAGCGGTCATTCAGTACTTC
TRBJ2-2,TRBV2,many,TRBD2,CASSKAGAYTEELFF,TGTGCCAGCAGCAAAGCGGGAGCGTACACCGAGGAGCTGTTTTTT
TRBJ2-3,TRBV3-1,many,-,CASSQDSGNTDTQYF,TGTGCCAGCAGCCAAGATAGCGGAAACACAGATACGCAGTATTTT
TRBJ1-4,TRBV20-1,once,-,CSARKPNEKLFF,TGCAGTGCTAGAAAGCCTAATGAAAAACTGTTTTTT
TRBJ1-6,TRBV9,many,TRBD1,CASSVGQGRNSPLHF,TGTGCCAGCAGCGTCGGACAGGGACGAAATTCACCCCTCCACTTT
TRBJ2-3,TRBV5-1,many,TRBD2,CASSFSPGLNTDTQYF,TGCGCCAGCAGCTTTTCTCCGGGACTAAACACAGATACGCAGTATTTT
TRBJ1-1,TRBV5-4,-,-,CASSLGPGQNTEALF,TGTGCCAGCAGCTTGGGTCCAGGCCAGAACACTGAAGCTCTCTTT
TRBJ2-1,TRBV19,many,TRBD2,CASSVTGTRNEQFF,TGTGCCAGTAGCGTAACAGGGACTAGGAATGAGCAGTTCTTC
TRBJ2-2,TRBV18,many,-,CASSQLQGINTGELFF,TGTGCCAGCTCACAATTACAGGGCATCAACACCGGGGAGCTGTTTTTT
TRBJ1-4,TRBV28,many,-,CASSKSGSSEKLFF,TGTGCCAGCAGCAAGTCCGGCAGCAGTGAAAAACTGTTTTTT
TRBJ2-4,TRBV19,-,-,CASSEKGGVTTNIQYF,TGTGCCAGTAGTGAGAAGGGGGGAGTTACTACGAACATTCAGTACTTC
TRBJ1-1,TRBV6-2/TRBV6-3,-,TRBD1,CASSWPTGRPLLNTEAFF,TGTGCCAGCAGTTGGCCGACAGGGAGGCCGCTCCTGAACACTGAAGCTTTCTTT